This is a list of T cell receptor beta chains from one sample in a study of chemoradiotherapy in HPV16-positive cancers. The table came from immunoSEQ multiplex PCR; TCRdb's copy has only in-frame clones and leaves some out. Here the sample spans about 17,000 clones, over 85% being singletons. Sample: blood, taken from a patient who underwent chemoradiotherapy. These receptors all stem from a human donor with HPV-associated anogenital cancer. Both conserved end residues are part of each CDR3. The D gene is left open where the match is weak. A clone size is listed for some rows: how often the clone was seen (once, few, many), or a class if it is expanded.

CDR3 DNA	CDR3 protein	J gene	D gene	clone size	V gene
TGTGCCAGTAGTCCTGGGACAGCCTATGGCTACACCTTC	CASSPGTAYGYTF	TRBJ1-2	TRBD1	NA	TRBV19
TGTGCCAGCAGCAAGAGGGCGTCCCCCGACATCGAGCAGTACTTC	CASSKRASPDIEQYF	TRBJ2-7	NA	NA	TRBV21-1
TGTGCCAGCAGCTTTTCGTTGGGGGGAGGAAGCAATGAGCAGTTCTTC	CASSFSLGGGSNEQFF	TRBJ2-1	NA	NA	TRBV7-9
TGTGCCAGCAGTGACTCGGGAGGACAGGGTCACAATGAGCAGTTCTTC	CASSDSGGQGHNEQFF	TRBJ2-1	TRBD1	NA	TRBV6-4
TGTGCCAGCAGCCACCCCCCCTCTGAAAAACTGTTTTTT	CASSHPPSEKLFF	TRBJ1-4	NA	NA	TRBV5-4
TGTGCCAGCAGCTTAGGGGGCTTGGTCGGCACTTCGAACACTGAAGCTTTCTTT	CASSLGGLVGTSNTEAFF	TRBJ1-1	NA	NA	TRBV7-9
TGTGCCAGTAGCTTACAGGGGGCGCAGTCCGGGGAGCTGTTTTTT	CASSLQGAQSGELFF	TRBJ2-2	TRBD1	once	TRBV19
TGTGCCTGGAGTGAACAGGGGTCCACTGAAGCTTTCTTT	CAWSEQGSTEAFF	TRBJ1-1	TRBD1	NA	TRBV30
TGTGCCAGCAGCTTAAAGGGCAATCAGCCCCAGCATTTT	CASSLKGNQPQHF	TRBJ1-5	NA	once	TRBV7-9
TGCGCCAGCAGCTTGGCCTATTTAGGGGGCGGTGAAGATACGCAGTATTTT	CASSLAYLGGGEDTQYF	TRBJ2-3	TRBD1	few	TRBV5-1
TGTGCCACCAGCAGAGATTCCCCGGGAGGTCAGCCCCAGCATTTT	CATSRDSPGGQPQHF	TRBJ1-5	NA	NA	TRBV15
TGTGCCACGAGGCGGGACGGTACGAACACCGGGGAGCTGTTTTTT	CATRRDGTNTGELFF	TRBJ2-2	NA	NA	TRBV5-4
TGTGGCATCCAGCCCACAGGGGTTCAGCCCCAGCATTTT	CGIQPTGVQPQHF	TRBJ1-5	TRBD1	NA	TRBV28
TGTGCCAGCTCACCTTATCCGAACAGGCCAGTCTCTGGAAACACCATATATTTT	CASSPYPNRPVSGNTIYF	TRBJ1-3	NA	once	TRBV18
TGTGCCACCAGCAGAGATCTAAGCGGACAGGGCACAGATACGCAGTATTTT	CATSRDLSGQGTDTQYF	TRBJ2-3	TRBD1	NA	TRBV15
TGTGCCAGCAGTGAAGGGGCAGGGGGTAGAAACACCATATATTTT	CASSEGAGGRNTIYF	TRBJ1-3	TRBD1	NA	TRBV6-1
TGTGCCACCAGCAGAGATAGGCCAGGAATCAATCAGCCCCAGCATTTT	CATSRDRPGINQPQHF	TRBJ1-5	NA	NA	TRBV15
TGTGCCAGCAGCACCTTAGCGGGAGCCCCTCAGGAGCAGTACTTC	CASSTLAGAPQEQYF	TRBJ2-7	TRBD2	NA	TRBV5-6
TGTGCCAGCAGCTTATTTTCCCTCGAGACCCAGTACTTC	CASSLFSLETQYF	TRBJ2-5	NA	NA	TRBV7-9
TGTGCCAGCAGGGACAGCTACTCTGGAAACACCATATATTTT	CASRDSYSGNTIYF	TRBJ1-3	NA	NA	TRBV6-1
TGTGCCAGCAGCTTAGGGGTCTACGAGCAGTACTTC	CASSLGVYEQYF	TRBJ2-7	NA	NA	TRBV7-9
TGTGCCAGCAGCTCGTGGACAGATACTGGGGCCAACGTCCTGACTTTC	CASSSWTDTGANVLTF	TRBJ2-6	NA	NA	TRBV7-9
TGTGCCAGCAGCTTTTGGGGGATTACTAATGAAAAACTGTTTTTT	CASSFWGITNEKLFF	TRBJ1-4	NA	NA	TRBV5-4
TGTGCCAGCAGCTACTCGCTAGGTGGGAATGAGCAGTTCTTC	CASSYSLGGNEQFF	TRBJ2-1	NA	NA	TRBV11-2
TGTGCCAGCAGCCGGGAGGTCGGGAACACCGGGGAGCTGTTTTTT	CASSREVGNTGELFF	TRBJ2-2	NA	NA	TRBV14
TGTGCCAGCAGCACCAGGGTGTCGGAGACCCAGTACTTC	CASSTRVSETQYF	TRBJ2-5	NA	NA	TRBV12-1
TGTGCCAGCAGTCGACAGGGAGGGGGACCCTATGGCTACACCTTC	CASSRQGGGPYGYTF	TRBJ1-2	TRBD1	NA	TRBV6-5
TGTGCCAGCAGCTTAACGGGGGGCTACGAGCAGTACTTC	CASSLTGGYEQYF	TRBJ2-7	NA	NA	TRBV7-3
TGCAGCGTTGAGCTGGGGAACTATGGCTACACCTTC	CSVELGNYGYTF	TRBJ1-2	NA	NA	TRBV29-1
TGTGCCAGCAGTGAGCAGGGAACCTATGGCTACACCTTC	CASSEQGTYGYTF	TRBJ1-2	NA	NA	TRBV6-1
TGTGCCAGCAGTCTGTACGAGCAGTACTTC	CASSLYEQYF	TRBJ2-7	NA	once	TRBV2
TGTGCCAGCAGTGAGGGGCAGGGCGCTTATGGCTACACCTTC	CASSEGQGAYGYTF	TRBJ1-2	NA	once	TRBV6-4
TGTGCCAGCAGCTCCCGGGACAGCCCCGATGCTCTGTACTTC	CASSSRDSPDALYF	TRBJ2-5	TRBD1	NA	TRBV11-3
TGTGCCAGCAGTCCGACTCGCGAGCAGTTCTTC	CASSPTREQFF	TRBJ2-1	NA	NA	TRBV28
TGCAGCGTTAGGCTGGCGGGTGGAAACACCATATATTTT	CSVRLAGGNTIYF	TRBJ1-3	NA	NA	TRBV29-1
TGCGCCAGCAGCCCGACCGAAACCAACGTCCTGACTTTC	CASSPTETNVLTF	TRBJ2-6	NA	NA	TRBV4-1
TGTGCCAGCAGTCTAAGCGGCACAGACTATGGCTACACCTTC	CASSLSGTDYGYTF	TRBJ1-2	NA	once	TRBV5-5
TGCGCCAGCAGCCAAGATAGGTTAGGACTAGCGGATGACTACAATGAGCAGTTCTTC	CASSQDRLGLADDYNEQFF	TRBJ2-1	TRBD2	once	TRBV4-1
TGTGCCAGCAGCTTGGCCCGGGAGACCCAGTACTTC	CASSLARETQYF	TRBJ2-5	NA	NA	TRBV5-6
TGTGCCAGCAGCCCTAGTGTCCAAGCCTCGACAGGGAGACTCTACGAGCAGTACTTC	CASSPSVQASTGRLYEQYF	TRBJ2-7	TRBD1	NA	TRBV7-9
TGCGCCAGCAGCTTCTATTGGAACACTGAAGCTTTCTTT	CASSFYWNTEAFF	TRBJ1-1	NA	NA	TRBV5-1
TGTGCCAGCAGTAGGACAGGGGGCTACGGTGGCTACACCTTC	CASSRTGGYGGYTF	TRBJ1-2	TRBD1	NA	TRBV28
TGTGCCAGCAGTGAAGAAGCGGCCTCTGGAAACACCATATATTTT	CASSEEAASGNTIYF	TRBJ1-3	NA	NA	TRBV6-1
TGTGCCTGGAGCACCTACCGGACAGGCATGTACCACACCTTC	CAWSTYRTGMYHTF	TRBJ1-2	TRBD1	NA	TRBV30
TGTGCCAGCACTAGCGGGAGGATTGAGTCCTACAATGAGCAGTTCTTC	CASTSGRIESYNEQFF	TRBJ2-1	TRBD2	few	TRBV28
TGTGCCAGCAGTCCGCGACAGGGGGCGACTTTCGGGAGTTTT	CASSPRQGATFGSF	TRBJ2-3	TRBD1	NA	TRBV6-5
TGTGCCAGCAGTGAAGCGGAAGGACAGGGCCATCAGCCCCAGCATTTT	CASSEAEGQGHQPQHF	TRBJ1-5	TRBD1	NA	TRBV6-1
TGTGCCAGCAGTTATGAGGGACAGGCGTCCGCTGAAGCTTTCTTT	CASSYEGQASAEAFF	TRBJ1-1	TRBD1	NA	TRBV6-5
TGTGCCAGCACCCTAGACCGGCCAGAGCAGTTCTTC	CASTLDRPEQFF	TRBJ2-1	NA	NA	TRBV21-1
TGCACCAGCAGCCGGGGTCCTTTATTACAGGCGAACACTGAAGCTTTCTTT	CTSSRGPLLQANTEAFF	TRBJ1-1	NA	NA	TRBV1
TGTGCCAGCAGCTTAACGGGGTTGAACACTGAAGCTTTCTTT	CASSLTGLNTEAFF	TRBJ1-1	NA	few	TRBV7-2
TGTGCCAGCAGCTTAGGATGGCTTAACAATCAGCCCCAGCATTTT	CASSLGWLNNQPQHF	TRBJ1-5	NA	NA	TRBV7-8
TGTGCCAGCAGTCCAGGGGGCTTCTACCAAAATCCATACGAGCAGTACTTC	CASSPGGFYQNPYEQYF	TRBJ2-7	TRBD1	few	TRBV7-9
TGTGCCAGCAGCCAGGGGACAGGGTTCATGAACACTGAAGCTTTCTTT	CASSQGTGFMNTEAFF	TRBJ1-1	TRBD1	NA	TRBV14
TGCGCCAGCAGCGGGACCGCCTACGAGCAGTACTTC	CASSGTAYEQYF	TRBJ2-7	NA	NA	TRBV4-1
TGTGCCAGCAGCGTAGCTGGGCAGGCGGCCGGTGGCTACACCTTC	CASSVAGQAAGGYTF	TRBJ1-2	NA	NA	TRBV9
TGTGCCTGGATCCCTATACGCCTTGCCGCGAAAGCTTTCTTT	CAWIPIRLAAKAFF	TRBJ1-1	NA	NA	TRBV30
TGTGCCAGCAGTTTAGCAGGGTATTTGAATGAGCAGTTCTTC	CASSLAGYLNEQFF	TRBJ2-1	NA	NA	TRBV28
TGTGCCAGCACCCTAGCCGGGACAGGGGGAGGAGAGCAGTACTTC	CASTLAGTGGGEQYF	TRBJ2-7	TRBD1	NA	TRBV6-5